What follows is one TCR beta chain and its context. CDR1 ENHRY and CDR2 SYGVKD come from the germline V gene. This CDR3 is 13 amino acids long. V lost 4 bases, J lost 6 bases, and 4 bases stayed unmatched. This entry belongs to a study of cytomegalovirus exposure and HLA in healthy donors. PCR primers comprised 60 Vbeta and 13 Jbeta primers. Produced via immunoSEQ multiplex PCR; TCRdb's table is partial and in-frame only. The sample has 250,000 to 350,000 clones, 86% seen once. The sequence came from a man aged 35 to 55 in good health and CMV-seropositive. The sequencing input was PBMCs. V and J are TRBV10-3 and TRBJ1-1; TRBD1 matches at 8 bases. The CDR3: CAISGQGLAEAFF. The CDR3 DNA follows: TGTGCCATCAGTGGACAGGGGTTAGCTGAAGCTTTCTTT.